This T cell receptor (beta chain) emerged from a study of T-cell reconstitution after alpha-beta-depleted transplantation in children. Germline values: CDR1 MNHEY, CDR2 SVGEGT. The length of the CDR3 is 15 residues. The J segment lost 4 bases and the V segment lost 4 bases, leaving 9 bases of the junction unmatched. In its sample, this clonotype was seen a few times. For TCRbeta, the library was prepared with unique molecular identifiers. TCRdb ran MiXCR on the PCR reads and lists one entry per CDR3 protein. The data show hundreds of thousands of distinct CDR3 sequences, about 30% seen once. The genes are TRBV6-2 or TRBV6-3 and TRBJ2-7, with 8 bases fitting TRBD2. Sequencing used PBMCs from the stem cell graft donor, obtained from the stem cell graft. This receptor was taken from a human donor who donated a stem cell graft to a child with aplastic anemia. The CDR3 DNA reads TGTGCCAGCAGTTCCCCAGCGGGAGTCGGATACGAGCAGTACGTC. Protein product: CASSSPAGVGYEQYV.